A single sample is the source of the 11 T cell receptor beta chains below, sequenced in a study of blood T cell repertoires in COVID-19. Clones were read by immunoSEQ multiplex PCR, and TCRdb kept only the in-frame ones, dropping some. The data hold fewer than 200,000 clones, with less than 85% observed a single time. Sequencing was done on a sample of PBMCs or T cells enriched from blood (not recorded which). These receptors came from a man in his forties or fifties who had recovered from COVID-19.

The CDR3 nucleotides read TGTGCCAGCAGTACTGGGCAGATAAATCAGCCCCAGCATTTT. It translates to CASSTGQINQPQHF. The rearrangement uses TRBV2 and TRBJ1-5; D is unclear. Germline lookup yields CDR1 SNHLY and CDR2 FYNNEI. Between the trimmed V and J ends, which lost 5 bases and 4 bases, there was a span of 12 bases. This CDR3 has 14 amino acids.

The rearrangement joins TRBV5-1 to TRBJ2-1, with 7 nucleotides matching TRBD1. V shed 4 bases and J 8 bases; nucleotides not matched to a gene: 12. The CDR3 extends over 15 amino acids. CDR1 SGHRS and CDR2 YFSETQ come from the germline V gene. The CDR3 is CASSAGRPTGDEQFF. The CDR3 nucleotides read TGCGCCAGCAGCGCGGGCCGGCCTACAGGGGATGAGCAGTTCTTC.

The chain links TRBV5-4 to TRBJ1-4; tentative D call: TRBD1 (6 bases). This CDR3 is 15 amino acids long. With 4 bases removed from V and 3 bases from J, the gap between germline ends came to 13 bases. Germline CDR1 is SGHNT and CDR2 is YYREEE (reference sequence). The CDR3 region is CASSVQGSANEKLFF. Written as DNA, the CDR3 is TGTGCCAGCAGCGTACAGGGTTCGGCTAATGAAAAACTGTTTTTT.

V gene TRBV14 combines with J gene TRBJ1-2; D not resolved. CDR1 is SGHDN, CDR2 FVKESK, per germline. V was shortened by 0 bases and J by 5 bases, with 7 bases between the two germline ends. The CDR3 has 13 residues. In DNA, the CDR3 is TGTGCCAGCAGCCAAGACAGAGGTTATGGCTACACCTTC. Encoded protein: CASSQDRGYGYTF.

The rearrangement links TRBV9 to TRBJ1-1; 10 bases are shared with TRBD1. The V gene end was trimmed by 3 bases and the J gene end by 2 bases; junction bases not matched to a gene: 7. CDR3 length: 16 amino acids. Per the germline V gene, CDR1 is SGDLS and CDR2 is YYNGEE. In nucleotides, the CDR3 is TGTGCCAGCAGCGGAGAACGGGACAGGGGTAACACTGAAGCTTTCTTT. Translating it yields CASSGERDRGNTEAFF.

The chain recombines TRBV10-3 with TRBJ2-1, with 8 positions matching TRBD2. Trimming at V came to 7 bases and at J to 6 bases, leaving 8 bases not matched to a gene. The germline V gene encodes CDR1 ENHRY and CDR2 SYGVKD. This CDR3 is 14 amino acids long. CDR3 sequence: CAIKNGGAGNEQFF. Here the CDR3 DNA reads TGTGCCATCAAGAACGGGGGGGCCGGCAATGAGCAGTTCTTC.

The genes are TRBV12-5 and TRBJ2-5; TRBD2 might be the D (6 bases). V lost 1 base, J lost 10 bases, and 25 bases lay in between. CDR1 is LGHNT and CDR2 is FRNRAP in the germline V gene. The CDR3 is 17 amino acids. CDR3 sequence reads: CASGLGLDAGSETDQYF. The CDR3, as DNA: TGTGCTAGTGGTTTGGGTCTAGACGCGGGGTCGGAAACGGACCAGTACTTC.

The V gene is TRBV18, the J gene TRBJ1-2, with 10 nucleotides matching TRBD1. V trimming: 0 bases; J trimming: 8 bases; junction bases outside the gene matches: 6. Germline CDR1 reads KGHSH; CDR2 reads LQKENI. The length of the CDR3 is 15 residues. The CDR3 here is CASSPPDRGRRGYTF. CDR3 nucleotides: TGTGCCAGCTCACCACCAGACAGGGGGCGAAGGGGCTACACCTTC.

The CDR3 bases are TGTGCCACCAGTGATCCCGGTGGAAGGGGGGGATACAATGAGCAGTTCTTC. Amino acids: CATSDPGGRGGYNEQFF. The genes are TRBV24-1 and TRBJ2-1; a possible D gene is TRBD2 (7 bases). The V end lost 3 bases, the J end lost 4 bases, and 18 bases lay between the germline ends. Germline CDR1 is KGHDR and CDR2 is SFDVKD. The CDR3 sequence is 17 residues long.

In this sample, this clone turned up once. The rearrangement joins TRBV5-4 to TRBJ2-7; a weak D match, TRBD2 (7 bases). This CDR3 comprises 13 residues. CDR1 and CDR2 (germline): SGHNT, YYREEE (reference sequence). V lost 3 bases and J lost 5, with 12 bases in between. The CDR3 nucleotides are TGTGCCAGCAGCTGGGGGGGCCGGAACGAGCAGTACTTC. Encoded protein: CASSWGGRNEQYF.

The DNA of the CDR3 is TGCGCCAGCAGCCAAGCGGTACCGGGACAGACTAATGAAAAACTGTTTTTT. It specifies CASSQAVPGQTNEKLFF. The V gene is TRBV4-1, the J gene TRBJ1-4; 7 bases map to TRBD1. Germline CDR1 reads MGHRA; CDR2 reads YSYEKL. The CDR3 extends over 17 amino acids. V shed 1 base, J shed 2 bases, and the junction held 7 bases outside the gene matches.